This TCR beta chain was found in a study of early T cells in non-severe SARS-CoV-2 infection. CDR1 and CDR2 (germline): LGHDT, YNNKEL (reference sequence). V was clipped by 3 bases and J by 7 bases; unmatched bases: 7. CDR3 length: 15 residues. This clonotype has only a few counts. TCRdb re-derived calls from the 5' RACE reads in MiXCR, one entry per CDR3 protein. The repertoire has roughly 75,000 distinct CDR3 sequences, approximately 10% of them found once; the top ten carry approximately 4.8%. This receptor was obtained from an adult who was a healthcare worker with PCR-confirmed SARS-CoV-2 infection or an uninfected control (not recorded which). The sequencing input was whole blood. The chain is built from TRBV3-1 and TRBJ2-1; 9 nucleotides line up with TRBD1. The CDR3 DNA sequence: TGTGCCAGCAGCCACCCACAGGGGGCGTTTAATGAGCAGTTCTTC. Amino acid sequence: CASSHPQGAFNEQFF.